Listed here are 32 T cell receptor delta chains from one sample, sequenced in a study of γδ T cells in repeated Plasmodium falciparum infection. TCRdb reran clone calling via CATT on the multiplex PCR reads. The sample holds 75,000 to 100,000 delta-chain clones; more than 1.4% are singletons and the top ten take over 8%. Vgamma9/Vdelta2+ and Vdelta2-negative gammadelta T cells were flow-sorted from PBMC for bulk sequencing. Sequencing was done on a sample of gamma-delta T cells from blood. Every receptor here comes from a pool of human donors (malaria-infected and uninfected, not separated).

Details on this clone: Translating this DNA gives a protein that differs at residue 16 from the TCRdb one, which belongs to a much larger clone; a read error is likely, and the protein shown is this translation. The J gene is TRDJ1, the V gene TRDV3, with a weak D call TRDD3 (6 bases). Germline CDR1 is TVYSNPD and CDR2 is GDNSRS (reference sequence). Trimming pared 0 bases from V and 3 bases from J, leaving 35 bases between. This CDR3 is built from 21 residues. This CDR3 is CAFRMRMDRPTGIRYADKLIF. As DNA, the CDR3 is TGTGCCTTTAGGATGAGAATGGACCGGCCTACGGGGATTCGGTACGCCGATAAACTCATCTTT.

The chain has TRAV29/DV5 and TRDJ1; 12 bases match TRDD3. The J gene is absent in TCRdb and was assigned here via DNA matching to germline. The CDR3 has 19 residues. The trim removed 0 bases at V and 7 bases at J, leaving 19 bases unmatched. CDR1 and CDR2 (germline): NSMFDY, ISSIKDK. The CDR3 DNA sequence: TGTGCAGCAAGCGCGCCGCCCTGGGGGATACGAACACCGATCGGTAAACTCATCTTT. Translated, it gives CAASAPPWGIRTPIGKLIF.

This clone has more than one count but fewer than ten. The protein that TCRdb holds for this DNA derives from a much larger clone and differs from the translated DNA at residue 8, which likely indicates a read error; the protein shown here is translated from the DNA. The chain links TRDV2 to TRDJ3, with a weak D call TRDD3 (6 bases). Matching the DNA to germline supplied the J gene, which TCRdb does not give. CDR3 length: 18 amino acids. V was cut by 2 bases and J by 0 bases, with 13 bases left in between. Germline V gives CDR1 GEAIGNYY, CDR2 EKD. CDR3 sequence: CACDNWGGSSWDTRQMFF. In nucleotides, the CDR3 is TGTGCCTGTGACAATTGGGGGGGAAGCTCCTGGGACACCCGACAGATGTTTTTC.

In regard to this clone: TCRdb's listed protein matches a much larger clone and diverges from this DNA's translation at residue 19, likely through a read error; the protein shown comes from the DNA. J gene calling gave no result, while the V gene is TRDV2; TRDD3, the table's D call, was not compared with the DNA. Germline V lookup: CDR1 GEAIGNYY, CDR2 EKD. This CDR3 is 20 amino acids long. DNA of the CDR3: TGTGCCTGTGACAGACGGTACTGGGTCACCAAGGGGAGGACGACCGATAAACTCACCTTT. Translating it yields CACDRRYWVTKGRTTDKLTF.

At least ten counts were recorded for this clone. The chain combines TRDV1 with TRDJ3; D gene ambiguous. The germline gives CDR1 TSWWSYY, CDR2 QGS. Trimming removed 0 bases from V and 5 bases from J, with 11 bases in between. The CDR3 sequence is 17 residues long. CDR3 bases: TGTGCTCTTGGGGAACTTCCCCCCCAGAGGGACACCCGACAGATGTTTTTC. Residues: CALGELPPQRDTRQMFF.

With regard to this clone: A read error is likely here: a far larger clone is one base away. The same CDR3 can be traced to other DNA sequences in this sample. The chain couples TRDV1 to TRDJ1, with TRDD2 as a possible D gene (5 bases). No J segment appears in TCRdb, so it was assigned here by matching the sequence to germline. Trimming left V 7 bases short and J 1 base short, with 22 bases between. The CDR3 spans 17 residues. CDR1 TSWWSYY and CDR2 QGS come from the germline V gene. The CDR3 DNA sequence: TGTGCTCTTGAGAGCCTACCTGCCTGTACCGGCACCGATAAACTCATCTTT. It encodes CALESLPACTGTDKLIF.

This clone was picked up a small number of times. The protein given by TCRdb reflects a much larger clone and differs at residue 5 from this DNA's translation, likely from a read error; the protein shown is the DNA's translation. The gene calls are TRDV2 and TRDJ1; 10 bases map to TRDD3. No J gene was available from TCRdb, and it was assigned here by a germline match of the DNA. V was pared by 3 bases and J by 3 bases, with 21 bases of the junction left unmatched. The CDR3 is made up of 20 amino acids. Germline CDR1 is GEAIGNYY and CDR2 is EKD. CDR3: CACDLISGGGIRELADKLIF. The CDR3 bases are TGTGCCTGTGACCTAATCAGCGGCGGGGGGATACGCGAATTGGCCGATAAACTCATCTTT.

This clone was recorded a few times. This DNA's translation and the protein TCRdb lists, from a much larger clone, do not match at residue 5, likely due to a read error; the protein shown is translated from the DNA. CDR3 DNA sequence: TGTGCTCTTGGGAAACTAGCCCTACCCGGGGTACTGGGGGATACGACCTCGAGAGGCACCGATAAACTCATCTTT. Translation: CALGKLALPGVLGDTTSRGTDKLIF. The J gene is TRDJ1, the V gene TRDV1; TRDD3 matches 13 bases. The J gene is not listed in TCRdb, so it was assigned here from a DNA match to germline. Germline V gene sequence: CDR1 TSWWSYY, CDR2 QGS. CDR3 size: 25 residues.

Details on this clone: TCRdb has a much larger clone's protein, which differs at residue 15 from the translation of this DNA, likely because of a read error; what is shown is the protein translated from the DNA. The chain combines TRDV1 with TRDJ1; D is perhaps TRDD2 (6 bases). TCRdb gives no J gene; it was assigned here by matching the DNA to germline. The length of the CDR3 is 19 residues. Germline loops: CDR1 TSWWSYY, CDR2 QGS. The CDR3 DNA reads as TGTGCTCTTGGGGCCTTCCGAAGACCTCCCGGACCGTACACCGGTAAACTCATCTTT. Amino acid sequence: CALGAFRRPPGPYTGKLIF.

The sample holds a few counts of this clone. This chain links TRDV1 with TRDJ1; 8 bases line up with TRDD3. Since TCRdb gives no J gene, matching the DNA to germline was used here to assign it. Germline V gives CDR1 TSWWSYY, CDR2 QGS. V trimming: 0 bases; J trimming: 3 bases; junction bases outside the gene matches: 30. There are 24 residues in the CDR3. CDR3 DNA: TGTGCTCTTGGGGAACTAGCCCTCCTCCGGCCTACGTTATTGTTACTGGGGGCTCCCGATAAACTCATCTTT. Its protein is CALGELALLRPTLLLLGAPDKLIF.

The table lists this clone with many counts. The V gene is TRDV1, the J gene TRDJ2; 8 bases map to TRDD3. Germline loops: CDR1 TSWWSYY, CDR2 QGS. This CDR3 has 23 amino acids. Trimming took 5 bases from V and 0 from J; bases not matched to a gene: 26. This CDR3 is CALGNGGGSSPWGIGTLTAQLFF. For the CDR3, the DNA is TGTGCTCTTGGGAATGGGGGGGGGTCCTCCCCTTGGGGGATCGGTACTTTGACAGCACAACTCTTCTTT.

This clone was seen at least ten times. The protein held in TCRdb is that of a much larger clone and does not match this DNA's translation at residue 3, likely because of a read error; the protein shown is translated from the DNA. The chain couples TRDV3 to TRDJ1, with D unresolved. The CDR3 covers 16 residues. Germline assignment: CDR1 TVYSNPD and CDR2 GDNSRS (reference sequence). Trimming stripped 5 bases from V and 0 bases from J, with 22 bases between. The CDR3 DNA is TGTGCCCGCCGTCCTCTTGTGACAAGGTACACCGATAAACTCATCTTT. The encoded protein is CARRPLVTRYTDKLIF.

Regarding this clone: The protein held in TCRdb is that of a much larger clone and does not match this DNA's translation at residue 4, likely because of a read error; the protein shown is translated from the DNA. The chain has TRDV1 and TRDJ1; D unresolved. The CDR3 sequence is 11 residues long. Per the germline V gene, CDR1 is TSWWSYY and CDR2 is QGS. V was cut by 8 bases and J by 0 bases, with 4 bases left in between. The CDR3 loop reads CALPYTDKLIF. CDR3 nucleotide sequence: TGTGCTCTTCCGTACACCGATAAACTCATCTTT.

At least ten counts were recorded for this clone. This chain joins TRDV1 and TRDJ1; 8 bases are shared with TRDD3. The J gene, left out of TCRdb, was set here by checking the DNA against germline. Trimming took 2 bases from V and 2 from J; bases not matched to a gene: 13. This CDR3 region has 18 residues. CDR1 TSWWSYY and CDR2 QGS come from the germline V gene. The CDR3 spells CALGEVHWGVKSTDKLIF. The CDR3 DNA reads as TGTGCTCTTGGGGAAGTTCACTGGGGGGTAAAAAGTACCGATAAACTCATCTTT.

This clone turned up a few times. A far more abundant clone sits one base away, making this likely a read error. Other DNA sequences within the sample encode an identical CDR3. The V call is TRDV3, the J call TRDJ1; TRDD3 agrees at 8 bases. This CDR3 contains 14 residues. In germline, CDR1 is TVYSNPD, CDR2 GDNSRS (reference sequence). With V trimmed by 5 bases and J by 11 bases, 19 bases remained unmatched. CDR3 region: CAHSWVLGARELIF. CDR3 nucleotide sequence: TGTGCCCACTCATGGGTACTGGGGGCTCGAGAGCTCATCTTT.

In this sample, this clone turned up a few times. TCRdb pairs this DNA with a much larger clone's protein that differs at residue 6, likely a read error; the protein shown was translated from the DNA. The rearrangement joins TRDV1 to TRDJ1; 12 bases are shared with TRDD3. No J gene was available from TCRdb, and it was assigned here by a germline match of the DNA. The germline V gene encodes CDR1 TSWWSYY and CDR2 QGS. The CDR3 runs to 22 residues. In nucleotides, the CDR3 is TGTGCTCTTGGGGAACGGTCATGGGTGGATATGACTGGGGGATACCCCACCCATAAACTCATCTTT. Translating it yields CALGERSWVDMTGGYPTHKLIF.

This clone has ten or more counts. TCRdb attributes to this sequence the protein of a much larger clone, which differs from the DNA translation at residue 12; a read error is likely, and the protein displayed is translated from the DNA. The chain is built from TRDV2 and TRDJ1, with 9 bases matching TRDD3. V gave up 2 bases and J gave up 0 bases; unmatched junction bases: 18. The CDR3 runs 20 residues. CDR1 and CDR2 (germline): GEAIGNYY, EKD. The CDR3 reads CACDRLLGDSLGRHTDKLIF. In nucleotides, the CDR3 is TGTGCCTGTGACAGACTGCTGGGGGATTCGCTAGGCCGACACACCGATAAACTCATCTTT.

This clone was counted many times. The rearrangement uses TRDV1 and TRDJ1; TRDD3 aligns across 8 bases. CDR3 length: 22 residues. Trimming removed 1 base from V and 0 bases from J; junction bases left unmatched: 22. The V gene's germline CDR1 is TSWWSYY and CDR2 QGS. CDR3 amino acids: CALGEPPINWGSTQTYTDKLIF. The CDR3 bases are TGTGCTCTTGGGGAACCCCCCATCAACTGGGGGTCTACCCAAACGTACACCGATAAACTCATCTTT.

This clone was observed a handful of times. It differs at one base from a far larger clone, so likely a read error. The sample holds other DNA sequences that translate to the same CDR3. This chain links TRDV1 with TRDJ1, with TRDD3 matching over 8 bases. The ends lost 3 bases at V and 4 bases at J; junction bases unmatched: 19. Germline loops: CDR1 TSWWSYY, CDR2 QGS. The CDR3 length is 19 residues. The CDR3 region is CALGELAYNLGGWGDKLIF. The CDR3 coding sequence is TGTGCTCTTGGGGAGCTAGCCTACAACCTTGGGGGATGGGGCGATAAACTCATCTTT.

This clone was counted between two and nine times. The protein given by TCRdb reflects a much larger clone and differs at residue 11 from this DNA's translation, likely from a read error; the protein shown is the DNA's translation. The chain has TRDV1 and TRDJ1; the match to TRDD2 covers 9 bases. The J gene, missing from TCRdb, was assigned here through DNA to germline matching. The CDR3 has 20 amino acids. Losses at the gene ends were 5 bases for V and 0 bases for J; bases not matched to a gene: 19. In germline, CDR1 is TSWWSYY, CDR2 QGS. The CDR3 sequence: CALGNVPSYEGTGYTDKLIF. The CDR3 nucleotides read TGTGCTCTTGGGAACGTTCCTTCCTACGAGGGTACGGGGTACACCGATAAACTCATCTTT.

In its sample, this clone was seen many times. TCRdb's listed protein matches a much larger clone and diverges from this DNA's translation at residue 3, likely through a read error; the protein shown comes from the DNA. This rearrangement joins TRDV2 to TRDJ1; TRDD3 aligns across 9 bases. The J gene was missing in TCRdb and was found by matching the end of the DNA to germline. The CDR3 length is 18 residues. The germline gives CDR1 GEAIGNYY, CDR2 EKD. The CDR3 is CARDTYDWGTYHTDKLIF. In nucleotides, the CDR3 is TGTGCCCGTGACACTTACGACTGGGGGACTTACCACACCGATAAACTCATCTTT.

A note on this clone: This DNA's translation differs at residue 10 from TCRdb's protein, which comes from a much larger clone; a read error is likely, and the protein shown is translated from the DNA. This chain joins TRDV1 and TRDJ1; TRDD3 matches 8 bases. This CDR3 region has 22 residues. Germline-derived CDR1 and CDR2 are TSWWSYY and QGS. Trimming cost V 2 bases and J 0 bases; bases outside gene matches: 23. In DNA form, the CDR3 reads TGTGCTCTTGGGGAAGGTGTTACCCGGGACCGACTGGGGGCTCCGTACACCGATAAACTCATCTTT. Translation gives CALGEGVTRDRLGAPYTDKLIF.

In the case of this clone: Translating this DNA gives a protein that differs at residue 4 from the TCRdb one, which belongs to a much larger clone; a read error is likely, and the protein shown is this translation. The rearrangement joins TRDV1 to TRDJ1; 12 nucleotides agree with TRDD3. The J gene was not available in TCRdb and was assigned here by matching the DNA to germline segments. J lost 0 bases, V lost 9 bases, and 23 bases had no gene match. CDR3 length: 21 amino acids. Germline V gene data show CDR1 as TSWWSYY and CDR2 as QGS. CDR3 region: CALPPSYRPLGDTPYTDKLIF. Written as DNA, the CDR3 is TGTGCTCTGCCGCCTTCCTACAGACCACTGGGGGATACACCGTACACCGATAAACTCATCTTT.

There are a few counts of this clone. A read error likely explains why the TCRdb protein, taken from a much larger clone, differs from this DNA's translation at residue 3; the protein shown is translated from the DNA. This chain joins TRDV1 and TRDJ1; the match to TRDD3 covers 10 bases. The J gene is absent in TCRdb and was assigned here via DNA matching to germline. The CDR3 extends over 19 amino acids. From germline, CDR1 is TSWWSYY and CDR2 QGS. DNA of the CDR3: TGTGCTCCTGGGTCCCCAGGGGGATACGGTCCTCCGTACACCGATAAACTCATCTTT. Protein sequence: CAPGSPGGYGPPYTDKLIF.

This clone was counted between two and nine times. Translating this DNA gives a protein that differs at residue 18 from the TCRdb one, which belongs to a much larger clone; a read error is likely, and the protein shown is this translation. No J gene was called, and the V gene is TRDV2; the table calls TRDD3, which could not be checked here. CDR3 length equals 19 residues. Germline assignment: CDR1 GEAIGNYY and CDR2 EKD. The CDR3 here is CACDTVSGGYKSDNDKLTF. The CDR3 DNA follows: TGTGCCTGTGACACCGTCTCTGGGGGATACAAAAGTGACAACGATAAACTCACCTTT.

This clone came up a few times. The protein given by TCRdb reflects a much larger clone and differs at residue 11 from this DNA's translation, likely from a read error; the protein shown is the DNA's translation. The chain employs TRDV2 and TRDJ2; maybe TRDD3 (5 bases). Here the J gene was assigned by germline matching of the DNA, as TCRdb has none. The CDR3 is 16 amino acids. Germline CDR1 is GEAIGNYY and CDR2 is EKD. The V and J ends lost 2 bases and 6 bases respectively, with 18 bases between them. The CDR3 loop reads CACDIIGVGESAQLFF. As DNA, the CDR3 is TGTGCCTGTGACATAATTGGGGTGGGAGAGTCAGCACAACTCTTCTTT.

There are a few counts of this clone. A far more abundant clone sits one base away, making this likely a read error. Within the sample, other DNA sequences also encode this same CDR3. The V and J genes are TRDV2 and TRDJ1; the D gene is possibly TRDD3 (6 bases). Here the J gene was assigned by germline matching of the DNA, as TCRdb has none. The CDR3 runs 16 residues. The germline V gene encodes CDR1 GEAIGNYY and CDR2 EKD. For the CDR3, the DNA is TGCGCCTGTGACACCGTTGGGGGCCCCACCCCCGATAAACTCATCTTT. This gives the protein CACDTVGGPTPDKLIF.

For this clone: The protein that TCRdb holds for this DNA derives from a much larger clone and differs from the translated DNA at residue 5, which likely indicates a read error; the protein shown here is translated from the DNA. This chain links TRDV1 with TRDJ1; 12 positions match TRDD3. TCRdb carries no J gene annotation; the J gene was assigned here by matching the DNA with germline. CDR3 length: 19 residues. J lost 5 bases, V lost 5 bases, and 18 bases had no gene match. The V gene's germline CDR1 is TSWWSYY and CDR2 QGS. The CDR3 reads CALGKQVLGDTYAGDKLIF. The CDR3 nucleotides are TGTGCTCTTGGGAAGCAGGTACTGGGGGATACCTATGCAGGGGATAAACTCATCTTT.

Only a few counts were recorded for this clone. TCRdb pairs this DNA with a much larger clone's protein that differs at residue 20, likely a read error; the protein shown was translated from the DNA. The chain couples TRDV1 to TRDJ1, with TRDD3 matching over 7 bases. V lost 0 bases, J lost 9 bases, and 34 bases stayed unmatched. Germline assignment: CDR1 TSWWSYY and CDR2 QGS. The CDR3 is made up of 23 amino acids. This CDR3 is CALGELIVSPIKSNFTGDQELIF. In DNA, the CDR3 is TGTGCTCTTGGGGAACTAATTGTGTCACCCATAAAGTCAAATTTTACTGGGGACCAGGAACTCATCTTT.

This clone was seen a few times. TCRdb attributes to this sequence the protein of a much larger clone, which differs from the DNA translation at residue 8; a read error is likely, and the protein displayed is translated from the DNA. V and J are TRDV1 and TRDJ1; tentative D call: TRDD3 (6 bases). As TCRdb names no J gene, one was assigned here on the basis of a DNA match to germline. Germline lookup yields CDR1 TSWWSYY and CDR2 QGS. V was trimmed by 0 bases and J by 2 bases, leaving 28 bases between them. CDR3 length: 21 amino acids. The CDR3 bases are TGTGCTCTTGGGGAACTAAAACACCTCCGGGCTTGGGGATTTAGGACCGATAAACTCATCTTT. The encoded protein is CALGELKHLRAWGFRTDKLIF.

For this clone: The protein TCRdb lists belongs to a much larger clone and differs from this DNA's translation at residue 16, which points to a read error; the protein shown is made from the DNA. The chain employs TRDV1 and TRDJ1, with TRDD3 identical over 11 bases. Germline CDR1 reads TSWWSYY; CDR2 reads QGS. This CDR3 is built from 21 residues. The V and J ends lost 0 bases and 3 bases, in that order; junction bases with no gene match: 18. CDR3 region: CALGELSAPMYWGIDSDKLIF. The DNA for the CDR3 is TGTGCTCTTGGGGAACTTTCCGCCCCAATGTACTGGGGGATAGACTCCGATAAACTCATCTTT.

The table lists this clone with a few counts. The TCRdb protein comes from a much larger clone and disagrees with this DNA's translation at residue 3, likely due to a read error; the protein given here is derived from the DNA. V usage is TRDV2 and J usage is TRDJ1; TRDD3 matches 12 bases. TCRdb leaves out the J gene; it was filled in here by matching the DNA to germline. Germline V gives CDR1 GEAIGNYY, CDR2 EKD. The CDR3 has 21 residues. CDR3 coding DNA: TGTGCCCGTGACACCTTTCTACCTACTGGGGGATACTCCCCAAACACCGATAAACTCATCTTT. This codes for CARDTFLPTGGYSPNTDKLIF.